This TCR beta chain appears in the sequencing data of a study of a mutant IDH1 vaccine in newly diagnosed glioma. As for the study in general: The sex distribution of treated patients was 62.5% male and roughly 38% female, with a mean age of around 43 years. Most patients had radiochemotherapy with temozolomide before enrollment; others had one alone.

Sequencing used immunoSEQ multiplex PCR; TCRdb keeps in-frame clones, though not all of them. The sample shows about 30,000 clones, over 75% of them seen only once. The V gene's germline CDR1 is MGHRA and CDR2 YSYEKL. The CDR3 extends over 15 amino acids. Trimming at V came to 2 bases and at J to 6 bases, leaving 6 bases not matched to a gene. Whole-study findings and limits: With respect to changes in top peripheral T cell clonotypes, pseudoprogression seemed unrelated.

The time point is: baseline, week 1 (first vaccination visit). Treatment of the sample: pre-vaccination baseline after standard-of-care therapy. Of note for this clone: Its antigen is not known.

The TCR sequence derives from a man aged 25 to 40 with glioma. The chain joins TRBV4-1 to TRBJ2-1, with 8 bases aligning to TRBD2. Sequencing used PBMCs, obtained from a glioma patient treated with radiotherapy, temozolomide or both. CDR3 DNA sequence: TGCGCCAGCAGCCAACGGGAGGGCCCGGGCAATGAGCAGTTCTTC. It specifies CASSQREGPGNEQFF.